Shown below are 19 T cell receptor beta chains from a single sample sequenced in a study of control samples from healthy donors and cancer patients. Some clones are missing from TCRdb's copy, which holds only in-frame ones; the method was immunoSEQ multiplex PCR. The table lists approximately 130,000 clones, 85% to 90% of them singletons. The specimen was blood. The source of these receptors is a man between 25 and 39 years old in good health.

CDR3 amino acids: CASTSLDRDDEKLFF. CDR3 DNA: TGTGCCAGCACCTCTTTGGACAGGGACGATGAAAAACTGTTTTTT. The chain carries TRBV5-6 and TRBJ1-4, with 8 bases aligning to TRBD1. This CDR3 spans 15 amino acids. CDR1 and CDR2 (germline): SGHDT, YYEEEE. Trimming cost V 6 bases and J 6 bases; bases outside gene matches: 10.

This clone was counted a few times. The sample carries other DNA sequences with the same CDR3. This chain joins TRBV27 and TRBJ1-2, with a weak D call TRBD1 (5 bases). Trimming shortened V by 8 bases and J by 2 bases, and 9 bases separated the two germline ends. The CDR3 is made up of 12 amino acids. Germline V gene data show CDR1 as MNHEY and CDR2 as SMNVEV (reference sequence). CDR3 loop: CASRGGNYGYTF. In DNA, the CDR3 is TGTGCCAGCCGCGGGGGGAACTATGGCTACACCTTC.

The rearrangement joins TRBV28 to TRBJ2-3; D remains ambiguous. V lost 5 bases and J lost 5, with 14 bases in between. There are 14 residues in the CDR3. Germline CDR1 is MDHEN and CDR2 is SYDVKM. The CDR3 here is CASSLTSWQDTQYF. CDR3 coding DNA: TGTGCCAGCAGTCTGACCTCCTGGCAAGATACGCAGTATTTT.

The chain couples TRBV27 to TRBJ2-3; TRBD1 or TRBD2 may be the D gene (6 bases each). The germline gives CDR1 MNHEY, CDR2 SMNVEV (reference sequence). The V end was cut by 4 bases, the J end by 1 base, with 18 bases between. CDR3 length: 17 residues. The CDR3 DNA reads TGTGCCAGCAGTTCCCTTAGGGGGGCGGTGGGCACAGATACGCAGTATTTT. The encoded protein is CASSSLRGAVGTDTQYF.

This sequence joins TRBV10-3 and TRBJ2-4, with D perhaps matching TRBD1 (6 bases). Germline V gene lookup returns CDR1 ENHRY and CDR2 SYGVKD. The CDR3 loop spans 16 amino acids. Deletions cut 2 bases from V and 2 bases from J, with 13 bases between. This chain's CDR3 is CAISEPPTGSKNIQYF. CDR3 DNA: TGTGCCATCAGTGAGCCCCCCACAGGGTCCAAAAACATTCAGTACTTC.

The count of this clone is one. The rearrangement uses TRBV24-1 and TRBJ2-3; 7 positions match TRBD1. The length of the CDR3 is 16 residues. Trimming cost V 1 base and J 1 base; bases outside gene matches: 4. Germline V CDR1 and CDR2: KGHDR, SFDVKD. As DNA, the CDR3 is TGTGCCACCAGTGATTTCGACAGGGATGGCACAGATACGCAGTATTTT. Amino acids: CATSDFDRDGTDTQYF.

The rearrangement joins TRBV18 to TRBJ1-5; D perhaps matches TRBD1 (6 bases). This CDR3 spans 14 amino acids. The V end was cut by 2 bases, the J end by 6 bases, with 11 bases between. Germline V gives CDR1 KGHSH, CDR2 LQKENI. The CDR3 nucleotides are TGTGCCAGCTCACCAAACAGGGAGGGTCAGCCCCAGCATTTT. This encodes CASSPNREGQPQHF.

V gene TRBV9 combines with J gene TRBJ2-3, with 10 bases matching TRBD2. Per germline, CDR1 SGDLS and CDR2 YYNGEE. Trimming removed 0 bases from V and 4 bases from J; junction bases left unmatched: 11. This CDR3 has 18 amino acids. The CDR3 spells CASSVGLAGVPVPDTQYF. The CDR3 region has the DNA TGTGCCAGCAGCGTAGGGCTAGCGGGGGTCCCTGTCCCAGATACGCAGTATTTT.

This CDR3 is CASRTYDLAKNIQYF. Written as DNA, the CDR3 is TGTGCCAGCAGGACTTATGATCTAGCCAAAAACATTCAGTACTTC. The V and J genes are TRBV2 and TRBJ2-4, with unresolved D. CDR1 and CDR2 from the germline V gene are SNHLY and FYNNEI. This CDR3 spans 15 amino acids. Between the trimmed V and J ends, which lost 6 bases and 0 bases, there was a span of 12 bases.

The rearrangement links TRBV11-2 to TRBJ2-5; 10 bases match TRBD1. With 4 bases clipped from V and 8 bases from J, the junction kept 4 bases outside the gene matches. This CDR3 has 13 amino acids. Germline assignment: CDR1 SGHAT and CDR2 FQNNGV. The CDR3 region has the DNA TGTGCCAGCAGCTCCGGGACAGGGGACACCCAGTACTTC. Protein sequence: CASSSGTGDTQYF.

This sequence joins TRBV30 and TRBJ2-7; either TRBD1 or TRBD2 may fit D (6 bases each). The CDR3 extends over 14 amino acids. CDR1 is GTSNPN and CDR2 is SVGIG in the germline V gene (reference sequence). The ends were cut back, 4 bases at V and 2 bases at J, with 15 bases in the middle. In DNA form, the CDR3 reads TGTGCCTGGAACAAACAGGGACTGGCCTACGAGCAGTACTTC. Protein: CAWNKQGLAYEQYF.

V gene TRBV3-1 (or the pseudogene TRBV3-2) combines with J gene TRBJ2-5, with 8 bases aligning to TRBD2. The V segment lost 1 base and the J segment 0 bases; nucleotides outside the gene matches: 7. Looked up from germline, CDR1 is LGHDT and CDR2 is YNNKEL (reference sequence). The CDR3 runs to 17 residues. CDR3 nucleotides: TGTGCCAGCAGCCAAGGCAGGTCTAGCGGGTACCAAGAGACCCAGTACTTC. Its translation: CASSQGRSSGYQETQYF.

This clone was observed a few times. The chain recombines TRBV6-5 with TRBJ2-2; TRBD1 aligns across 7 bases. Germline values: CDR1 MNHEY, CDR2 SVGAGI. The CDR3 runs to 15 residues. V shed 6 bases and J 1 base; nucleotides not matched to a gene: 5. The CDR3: CASRTYRGNTGELFF. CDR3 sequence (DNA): TGTGCCAGCAGGACCTACAGGGGGAACACCGGGGAGCTGTTTTTT.

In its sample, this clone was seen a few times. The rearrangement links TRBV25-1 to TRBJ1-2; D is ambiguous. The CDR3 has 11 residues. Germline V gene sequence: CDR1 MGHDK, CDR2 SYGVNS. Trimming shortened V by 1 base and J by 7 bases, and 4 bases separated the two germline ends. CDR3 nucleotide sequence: TGTGCCAGCAGTGAATTGGCTGGCTACACCTTC. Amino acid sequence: CASSELAGYTF.

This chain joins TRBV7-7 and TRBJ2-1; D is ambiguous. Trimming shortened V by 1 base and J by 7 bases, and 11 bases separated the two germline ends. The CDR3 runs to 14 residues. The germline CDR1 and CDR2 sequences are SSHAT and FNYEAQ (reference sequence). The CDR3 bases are TGTGCCAGCAGCTTAGAGTTCAGCTCGAATGAGCAGTTCTTC. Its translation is CASSLEFSSNEQFF. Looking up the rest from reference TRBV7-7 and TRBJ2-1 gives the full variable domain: GAGVSQSPRYKVTKRGQDVTLRCDPISSHATLYWYQQALGQGPEFLTYFNYEAQPDKSGLPSDRFSAERPEGSISTLTIQRTEQRDSAMYRCASSLEFSSNEQFFGPGTRLTVL.

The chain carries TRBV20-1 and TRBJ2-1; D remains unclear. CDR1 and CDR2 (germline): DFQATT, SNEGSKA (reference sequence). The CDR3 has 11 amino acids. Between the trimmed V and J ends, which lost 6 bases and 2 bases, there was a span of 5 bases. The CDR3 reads CSAMAYNEQFF. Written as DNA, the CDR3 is TGCAGTGCCATGGCCTACAATGAGCAGTTCTTC.

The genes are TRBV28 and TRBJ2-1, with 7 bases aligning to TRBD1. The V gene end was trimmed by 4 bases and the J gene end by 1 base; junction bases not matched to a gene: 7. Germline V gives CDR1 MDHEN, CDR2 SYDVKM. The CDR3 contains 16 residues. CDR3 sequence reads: CASSSLTGISYNEQFF. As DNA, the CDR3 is TGTGCCAGCAGTTCTCTGACAGGGATTTCCTACAATGAGCAGTTCTTC.

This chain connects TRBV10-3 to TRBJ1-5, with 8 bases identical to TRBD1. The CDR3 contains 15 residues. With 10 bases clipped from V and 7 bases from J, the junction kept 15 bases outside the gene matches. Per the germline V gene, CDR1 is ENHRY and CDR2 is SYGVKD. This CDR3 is CANDPDREAGQPQHF. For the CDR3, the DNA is TGTGCCAACGACCCGGACAGGGAGGCGGGGCAGCCCCAGCATTTT.

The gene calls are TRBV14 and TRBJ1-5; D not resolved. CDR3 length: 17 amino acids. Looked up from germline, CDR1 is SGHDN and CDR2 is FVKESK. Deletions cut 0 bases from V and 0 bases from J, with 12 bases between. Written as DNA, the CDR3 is TGTGCCAGCAGCCAAGATTATATTCAGGATAGCAATCAGCCCCAGCATTTT. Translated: CASSQDYIQDSNQPQHF. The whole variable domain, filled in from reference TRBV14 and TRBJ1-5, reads EAGVTQFPSHSVIEKGQTVTLRCDPISGHDNLYWYRRVMGKEIKFLLHFVKESKQDESGMPNNRFLAERTGGTYSTLKVQPAELEDSGVYFCASSQDYIQDSNQPQHFGDGTRLSIL.